The T cell receptor (beta chain) described here comes from a study of beta chain features in type 1 diabetes. Turning to the study itself: Cell yields, gender and age were similar in healthy donors and patients. Study-wide results and caveats: Across all four CD4+ subsets, people with type 1 diabetes showed modestly shorter TCRB CDR3s.

There are a few counts of this clone. The antigen is unknown. Heparinised blood was drawn once per donor, averaging around 120 mL. Based on CD45RO/CCR7/CD25/CD127/CD95/CD27, CD4+ regulatory, stem cell-like memory, naive and central memory cells were sorted. The isolated RNA, all of it, was reverse transcribed, so expressed TCRB transcripts were what got sequenced. Profiling relied on immunoSEQ multiplex PCR, and the TCRdb table lists in-frame clones only, not all of them. Among around 710,000 clones listed, around 12% were seen once. There are 15 residues in the CDR3. V lost 6 bases and J lost 1; bases outside the gene matches: 6. Germline assignment: CDR1 MNHEY and CDR2 SMNVEV (reference sequence).

V usage is TRBV27 and J usage is TRBJ2-7, with 10 bases that match TRBD1. The sequencing input was naive CD4+ T cells from blood. The receptor was derived from a man aged 30-40 years with type 1 diabetes. CDR3 protein: CASSPGTGASYEQYF. For the CDR3, the DNA is TGTGCCAGCAGCCCGGGGACAGGGGCTTCCTACGAGCAGTACTTC.